Listed below are T cell receptor beta chains from one sample, sequenced in a study of patients and donors after allogeneic stem cell transplantation. Using its own MiXCR run on the RT-PCR reads, TCRdb lists one record per CDR3 protein. The sample carries about 210,000 distinct CDR3 sequences, less than 50% recorded once. Sequences were obtained from blood, either unsorted or a sorted T cell fraction (not recorded which). These receptors all come from a human donor who was either an allogeneic HSCT recipient or a stem cell or donor lymphocyte infusion donor (not recorded which). It is not recorded whose cells these are; they may come from a transplant donor. CDR3s include the opening cysteine and the closing phenylalanine or tryptophan. A D gene is named only where the DNA matches it firmly. For some rows the clone size is stated as once, few or many, or as a class when expanded; others skip it.

CDR3 protein,CDR3 DNA,J gene,V gene,D gene,clone size
CASSFGQGGKNIQYF,TGTGCCAGCAGCTTTGGCCAGGGGGGAAAAAACATTCAGTACTTC,TRBJ2-4,TRBV11-2,NA,few
CASRQRQGEFNEQFF,TGTGCCAGCAGGCAACGACAGGGCGAGTTCAATGAGCAGTTCTTC,TRBJ2-1,TRBV6-1,TRBD1,NA
CAWSVRVGGAGNTIYF,TGTGCCTGGAGTGTACGTGTTGGGGGCGCTGGAAACACCATATATTTT,TRBJ1-3,TRBV30,NA,NA
CASSVVLNGELFF,TGTGCCAGCAGCGTAGTCCTAAACGGGGAGCTGTTTTTT,TRBJ2-2,TRBV9,NA,NA
CASSFDKGRLGETQYF,TGCGCCAGCAGCTTCGATAAGGGCCGGTTAGGAGAGACCCAGTACTTC,TRBJ2-5,TRBV5-1,NA,NA
CASSLADYEQYF,TGTGCCAGCAGTTTGGCCGACTACGAGCAGTACTTC,TRBJ2-7,TRBV6-6,NA,few
CASSLGQDEKLFF,TGCGCCAGCAGCTTGGGGCAGGATGAAAAACTGTTTTTT,TRBJ1-4,TRBV5-1,NA,few
CASSLALGQGAYTF,TGCGCCAGCAGCTTGGCCTTGGGACAGGGGGCCTACACCTTC,TRBJ1-2,TRBV5-1,TRBD1,NA
CASSQDGGYGYTF,TGTGCCAGCAGCCAAGACGGGGGCTATGGCTACACCTTC,TRBJ1-2,TRBV4-2,NA,few
CSATGQLNYGYTF,TGCAGTGCGACCGGGCAGCTTAACTATGGCTACACCTTC,TRBJ1-2,TRBV20-1,NA,few
CASSLVGTGPETQYF,TGTGCCAGCAGCTTAGTAGGGACAGGGCCGGAGACCCAGTACTTC,TRBJ2-5,TRBV11-2,TRBD1,NA
CSARDEWRKPGYGYTF,TGCAGTGCTAGAGATGAATGGAGAAAACCTGGGTATGGCTACACCTTC,TRBJ1-2,TRBV20-1,NA,NA
CSAISYSNQPQHF,TGCAGTGCTATCAGCTATAGCAATCAGCCCCAGCATTTT,TRBJ1-5,TRBV20-1,NA,few
CASSYSGDSYGYTF,TGTGCCAGCAGTTACTCAGGGGACAGCTATGGCTACACCTTC,TRBJ1-2,TRBV6-5,TRBD1,NA
CATSDLGYGYTF,TGTGCCACCAGTGATTTGGGTTATGGCTACACCTTC,TRBJ1-2,TRBV24-1,NA,few
CASSDGRNYTF,TGTGCCAGCAGTGATGGGCGGAACTACACCTTC,TRBJ1-2,TRBV2,NA,few
CASSPPSQSSYEQYF,TGTGCCAGCTCACCACCGTCCCAGAGCTCCTACGAGCAGTACTTC,TRBJ2-7,TRBV18,NA,few
CASSLINSGAVNTGELFF,TGTGCCAGCAGTTTAATCAATTCCGGGGCGGTGAACACCGGGGAGCTGTTTTTT,TRBJ2-2,TRBV27,NA,NA
CAWSVTLNTEAFF,TGTGCCTGGAGTGTGACACTGAACACTGAAGCTTTCTTT,TRBJ1-1,TRBV30,NA,few
CASSSSVVRAPTEAFF,TGTGCCAGTAGTTCTAGCGTGGTCAGGGCCCCCACTGAAGCTTTCTTT,TRBJ1-1,TRBV19,NA,NA
CASTSAPQDAAGGYTF,TGTGCCAGCACTTCCGCACCCCAGGACGCGGCGGGCGGCTACACCTTC,TRBJ1-2,TRBV3-1,NA,NA
CATSEWAQETQYF,TGTGCCACCAGTGAGTGGGCCCAAGAGACCCAGTACTTC,TRBJ2-5,TRBV24-1,NA,few
CASSPPTGENTIYF,TGTGCCAGCAGCCCCCCGACAGGGGAAAACACCATATATTTT,TRBJ1-3,TRBV12-3/TRBV12-4,TRBD1,NA
CASSYGGQTGYGYTF,TGTGCCAGCAGTTACGGGGGACAGACTGGCTATGGCTACACCTTC,TRBJ1-2,TRBV6-2/TRBV6-3,TRBD1,NA
CSAKVRGSLSYNEQFF,TGCAGTGCGAAAGTACGGGGGAGCCTATCCTACAATGAGCAGTTCTTC,TRBJ2-1,TRBV20-1,NA,NA
CASSLALRTGEQYF,TGCGCCAGCAGCTTGGCTTTGAGAACAGGGGAGCAGTACTTC,TRBJ2-7,TRBV5-1,NA,NA
CASGRGNTEAFF,TGTGCCAGCGGGAGGGGGAACACTGAAGCTTTCTTT,TRBJ1-1,TRBV6-6,NA,few
CASSQGVREKLFF,TGTGCCAGCAGCCAGGGGGTTCGGGAAAAACTGTTTTTT,TRBJ1-4,TRBV6-5,TRBD1,NA
CASSQFRVGNEKLFF,TGTGCCAGCAGCCAATTCAGGGTTGGGAATGAAAAACTGTTTTTT,TRBJ1-4,TRBV7-8,NA,few
CASSSGTDQPQHF,TGTGCCAGCAGCTCCGGGACAGATCAGCCCCAGCATTTT,TRBJ1-5,TRBV7-9,TRBD1,few
CASSREVRETQYF,TGTGCCAGCAGCCGGGAGGTCAGGGAGACCCAGTACTTC,TRBJ2-5,TRBV11-2,TRBD2,NA
CASSQVKGGRSSLTDTQYF,TGTGCCAGCAGCCAAGTGAAGGGGGGCCGATCTAGCCTCACAGATACGCAGTATTTT,TRBJ2-3,TRBV3-1,NA,few
CSAAARGRGNTIYF,TGCAGTGCTGCGGCCCGGGGACGTGGAAACACCATATATTTT,TRBJ1-3,TRBV20-1,NA,many
CASSLRVRGQGIRNTEAFF,TGTGCCAGCAGCTTACGGGTTCGAGGACAGGGGATCAGGAACACTGAAGCTTTCTTT,TRBJ1-1,TRBV7-6,TRBD1,NA
CASSRGTGKETQYF,TGTGCCAGCAGCCGCGGGACAGGCAAAGAGACCCAGTACTTC,TRBJ2-5,TRBV5-5,TRBD1,few
CASSRRPAGNEQFF,TGTGCCAGCAGTCGACGACCCGCAGGGAATGAGCAGTTCTTC,TRBJ2-1,TRBV12-3/TRBV12-4,NA,NA
CASSLSPGAVTGELFF,TGTGCCAGCAGCTTAAGTCCGGGGGCGGTCACCGGGGAGCTGTTTTTT,TRBJ2-2,TRBV7-9,NA,NA
CAISPGQGAGNQPQHF,TGTGCCATCAGTCCGGGACAGGGGGCAGGCAATCAGCCCCAGCATTTT,TRBJ1-5,TRBV10-3,TRBD1,few
CASSPAGFGGTEAFF,TGTGCCAGCAGCCCGGCAGGGTTTGGGGGCACTGAAGCTTTCTTT,TRBJ1-1,TRBV3-1,NA,NA
CASSLFREDYGYTF,TGTGCCAGCAGCTTATTCAGAGAGGACTATGGCTACACCTTC,TRBJ1-2,TRBV7-2,NA,NA
CSASAPGANVLTF,TGCAGTGCTAGTGCTCCTGGGGCCAACGTCCTGACTTTC,TRBJ2-6,TRBV20-1,NA,few